The 28 T cell receptor beta chains listed next were all sequenced from one sample in a study of yellow fever vaccine responses in identical twins. TCRdb independently ran MiXCR on the RT-PCR reads; one entry per CDR3 protein. The table has about 4,800 distinct CDR3 sequences, approximately 85% seen once; the top ten hold 2.1%. Source: T cells from blood (PBMCs), unsorted or a sorted subset (not recorded which), taken before or after yellow fever vaccination (not recorded which). These receptors all come from a woman aged 18-30 years who received the yellow fever vaccine.

The chain combines TRBV29-1 with TRBJ2-1, with unresolved D. Germline CDR1 is SQVTM and CDR2 is ANQGSEA. CDR3 size: 15 residues. V was pared by 5 bases and J by 1 base, with 15 bases between. DNA for the CDR3: TGCAGCGTTAGAGGACCTGTTGGGTCCTACAATGAGCAGTTCTTC. This sequence encodes CSVRGPVGSYNEQFF.

This clonotype appeared a few times. The chain employs TRBV5-1 and TRBJ1-4; no firm D call. Trimming took 2 bases from V and 2 from J, leaving 7 bases between them. This CDR3 is built from 14 residues. The germline gives CDR1 SGHRS, CDR2 YFSETQ. CDR3 loop: CASSFASTNEKLFF. CDR3 in DNA: TGCGCCAGCAGCTTTGCATCGACTAATGAAAAACTGTTTTTT.

CDR3: CASSSSNGGYEQYF. In DNA, the CDR3 is TGTGCCAGCAGCTCCAGTAATGGGGGATACGAGCAGTACTTC. This chain links TRBV11-2 with TRBJ2-7; the D gene could be TRBD1 or TRBD2 (5 bases each). The CDR3 is made up of 14 amino acids. Germline V gene sequence: CDR1 SGHAT, CDR2 FQNNGV. The V and J ends lost 4 bases and 4 bases respectively, with 14 bases between them.

The chain recombines TRBV18 with TRBJ2-3, with a possible D match to TRBD1 (5 bases). Germline CDR1 is KGHSH and CDR2 is LQKENI. Between the trimmed V and J ends, which lost 2 bases and 5 bases, there was a span of 17 bases. CDR3 length equals 16 residues. The CDR3 here is CASSPRENRIIDTQYF. The CDR3 DNA follows: TGTGCCAGCTCACCAAGAGAGAACAGGATAATAGATACGCAGTATTTT.

The count of this clonotype is one. The chain uses TRBV20-1 and TRBJ2-2; D may be TRBD2 (5 bases). The CDR3 runs to 14 residues. V shed 3 bases and J shed 0 bases, with 8 bases lying between them. The V gene's germline CDR1 is DFQATT and CDR2 SNEGSKA (reference sequence). This chain's CDR3 is CSASSSANTGELFF. The CDR3 DNA reads TGCAGTGCTAGTAGTAGCGCGAACACCGGGGAGCTGTTTTTT.

This chain links TRBV13 with TRBJ2-3; 12 nucleotides match TRBD1. The CDR3 length is 15 residues. Germline loops: CDR1 PRHDT, CDR2 FYEKMQ (reference sequence). V was clipped by 4 bases and J by 6 bases; unmatched bases: 5. The CDR3 nucleotides are TGTGCCAGCAGCTCGGGACAGGGGGCATGGGATACGCAGTATTTT. Translated, it gives CASSSGQGAWDTQYF.

This clonotype was detected only once. The gene calls are TRBV11-3 and TRBJ2-3, with D possibly being TRBD2 (6 bases). In germline, CDR1 is SGHNT, CDR2 YENEEA. The CDR3 has 14 residues. V dropped 5 bases and J dropped 4 bases, with 13 bases sitting between them. CDR3 sequence: CASSAMTSSDTQYF. CDR3 bases: TGTGCCAGCAGCGCAATGACTAGTTCAGATACGCAGTATTTT.

The chain combines TRBV7-6 with TRBJ1-2, with D possibly being TRBD1 (6 bases). V was cut by 4 bases and J by 3 bases, with 9 bases left in between. Germline V gene data show CDR1 as SGHVS and CDR2 as FNYEAQ. The CDR3 runs 13 residues. CDR3 sequence reads: CASSYGQYYGYTF. The CDR3 coding sequence is TGTGCCAGCAGCTATGGACAGTACTATGGCTACACCTTC. Combining the CDR3 with reference TRBV7-6 and TRBJ1-2 gives the whole variable domain GAGVSQSPRYKVTKRGQDVALRCDPISGHVSLYWYRQALGQGPEFLTYFNYEAQQDKSGLPNDRFSAERPEGSISTLTIQRTEQRDSAMYRCASSYGQYYGYTFGSGTRLTVV.

The CDR3 DNA sequence: TGTGCCAGCAGGGGGACAGGGCGGAACACCGGGGAGCTGTTTTTT. Translating gives CASRGTGRNTGELFF. The chain joins TRBV13 to TRBJ2-2; 9 nucleotides match TRBD1. The V and J ends lost 6 bases and 1 base, in that order; junction bases with no gene match: 3. The V gene's germline CDR1 is PRHDT and CDR2 FYEKMQ (reference sequence). The CDR3 spans 15 residues. The variable domain in full, completed from reference TRBV13 and TRBJ2-2, reads AAGVIQSPRHLIKEKRETATLKCYPIPRHDTVYWYQQGPGQDPQFLISFYEKMQSDKGSIPDRFSAQQFSDYHSELNMSSLELGDSALYFCASRGTGRNTGELFFGEGSRLTVL.

Worth noting for this clonotype: One end of the junction varies from germline; a read error may be responsible. The V call is TRBV2, the J call TRBJ1-1; D not resolved. This CDR3 has 13 residues. Germline V gives CDR1 SNHLY, CDR2 FYNNEI. The CDR3 spells CASREVPASEAFF. The CDR3 DNA sequence: TGTGCCAGCAGAGAAGTGCCCGCCTCTGAAGCTTTCTTT.

The J gene is TRBJ2-1, the V gene TRBV7-2, with D tentatively TRBD2 (6 bases). The germline V gene encodes CDR1 SGHTA and CDR2 FQGNSA. CDR3 length: 14 residues. V gave up 3 bases and J gave up 3 bases, with 9 bases separating them. The chain's CDR3 is CASSLGSGYNEQFF. CDR3 DNA sequence: TGTGCCAGCAGCTTGGGTAGCGGCTACAATGAGCAGTTCTTC.

The chain couples TRBV6-5 to TRBJ1-2; D is uncertain. The ends were cut back, 4 bases at V and 8 bases at J, with 14 bases in the middle. The CDR3 totals 13 residues. Per germline, CDR1 MNHEY and CDR2 SVGAGI. CDR3 residues: CASSSERTGGYTF. Here the CDR3 DNA reads TGTGCCAGCAGTTCCGAAAGGACGGGCGGCTACACCTTC.

In this sample, this clonotype turned up a few times. The chain recombines TRBV23-1 with TRBJ2-1, with TRBD2 matching 8 bases. TRBV23-1 falls under the ORF class, with uncertain function. The CDR3 sequence is 14 residues long. V shed 4 bases, J shed 4 bases, and the junction held 3 bases outside the gene matches. The CDR3 protein is CASSPGGRYNEQFF. In DNA, the CDR3 is TGCGCCAGCAGTCCGGGGGGGAGGTACAATGAGCAGTTCTTC.

The chain has TRBV19 and TRBJ1-5; D gene ambiguous. Germline CDR1 and CDR2: LNHDA and SQIVND (reference sequence). There are 12 residues in the CDR3. The V end lost 6 bases, the J end lost 7 bases, and 10 bases lay between the germline ends. In nucleotides, the CDR3 is TGTGCCAGTAGGCCCCCTGCCCAGCCCCAGCATTTT. Translated: CASRPPAQPQHF.

The rearrangement uses TRBV4-1 and TRBJ2-7; D is uncertain. In germline, CDR1 is MGHRA, CDR2 YSYEKL. The CDR3 runs 15 residues. V was trimmed by 0 bases and J by 0 bases, leaving 9 bases between them. The CDR3 sequence: CASSQETESSYEQYF. CDR3 bases: TGCGCCAGCAGCCAAGAAACAGAGAGCTCCTACGAGCAGTACTTC.

Here the CDR3 reads CAIGTPQSNEQFF. The CDR3 coding sequence is TGTGCCATCGGGACACCACAAAGCAATGAGCAGTTCTTC. This chain connects TRBV10-3 to TRBJ2-1; maybe TRBD1 (6 bases). Germline V gives CDR1 ENHRY, CDR2 SYGVKD. The ends were cut back, 8 bases at V and 6 bases at J, with 14 bases in the middle. CDR3 length: 13 residues.

This clonotype was recorded once. This sequence joins TRBV7-3 and TRBJ2-3; D uncertain. Germline V CDR1 and CDR2: SGHTA, FQGTGA. The CDR3 spans 13 residues. V gave up 1 base and J gave up 7 bases, with 9 bases separating them. The CDR3 sequence: CASSLNVRYTQYF. DNA for the CDR3: TGTGCCAGCAGCTTAAACGTGAGATATACGCAGTATTTT.

This clonotype has just one count. The chain carries TRBV5-1 and TRBJ2-5; tentative D call: TRBD1 (5 bases). Germline CDR1 reads SGHRS; CDR2 reads YFSETQ. Trimming shortened V by 2 bases and J by 3 bases, and 8 bases separated the two germline ends. The CDR3 covers 13 residues. DNA of the CDR3: TGCGCCAGCAGCTTTCAGGGTGAAGAGACCCAGTACTTC. It translates to CASSFQGEETQYF. Complete variable domain (other parts from reference TRBV5-1 and TRBJ2-5): KAGVTQTPRYLIKTRGQQVTLSCSPISGHRSVSWYQQTPGQGLQFLFEYFSETQRNKGNFPGRFSGRQFSNSRSEMNVSTLELGDSALYLCASSFQGEETQYFGPGTRLLVL.

This chain uses TRBV11-3 with TRBJ2-5; 9 bases are a match to TRBD1. In germline, CDR1 is SGHNT, CDR2 YENEEA. The CDR3 covers 14 residues. Trimming at V came to 3 bases and at J to 2 bases, leaving 1 base not matched to a gene. The CDR3 is CASSFGQGQETQYF. In DNA, the CDR3 is TGTGCCAGCAGCTTCGGACAGGGGCAAGAGACCCAGTACTTC.

This rearrangement joins TRBV7-9 to TRBJ2-3; possible D gene TRBD2, 6 bases. This CDR3 spans 16 amino acids. CDR1 is SEHNR and CDR2 is FQNEAQ in the germline V gene (reference sequence). Trimming removed 6 bases at V and 2 bases at J, with 18 bases between. CDR3 nucleotide sequence: TGTGCCAGCAGATCTCGGGCGGAGGGTTTCACAGATACGCAGTATTTT. Amino acids: CASRSRAEGFTDTQYF. The variable domain in full, with the rest retrieved from reference TRBV7-9 and TRBJ2-3, is DTGVSQNPRHKITKRGQNVTFRCDPISEHNRLYWYRQTLGQGPEFLTYFQNEAQLEKSRLLSDRFSAERPKGSFSTLEIQRTEQGDSAMYLCASRSRAEGFTDTQYFGPGTRLTVL.

The V and J genes are TRBV11-3 and TRBJ2-5; the D gene is possibly TRBD2 (5 bases). CDR1 and CDR2 from the germline V gene are SGHNT and YENEEA. The CDR3 spans 13 residues. V was trimmed by 10 bases and J by 2 bases, leaving 14 bases between them. CDR3 coding DNA: TGTGCCACCTGTAACTGGACTCAAGAGACCCAGTACTTC. It yields the protein CATCNWTQETQYF.

This chain uses TRBV28 with TRBJ2-1; D uncertain. Trimming removed 5 bases at V and 3 bases at J, with 5 bases between. The germline V gene encodes CDR1 MDHEN and CDR2 SYDVKM. The length of the CDR3 is 12 residues. CDR3 in amino acids: CASSISYNEQFF. The CDR3 region has the DNA TGTGCCAGCAGTATAAGCTACAATGAGCAGTTCTTC.

CDR3 sequence reads: CASSLEWKGVNEQYF. The CDR3 DNA reads as TGTGCCAGCAGCTTAGAGTGGAAGGGGGTGAATGAGCAGTACTTC. The chain joins TRBV11-1 to TRBJ2-7, with D possibly being TRBD1 (6 bases). Germline V lookup: CDR1 SGHAT, CDR2 FQDESV (reference sequence). V was cut by 1 base and J by 7 bases, with 17 bases left in between. The CDR3 runs to 15 residues.

The J gene is TRBJ2-7, the V gene TRBV29-1; TRBD1 might be the D (5 bases). The CDR3 spans 12 residues. CDR1 SQVTM and CDR2 ANQGSEA come from the germline V gene. Trimming removed 8 bases at V and 2 bases at J, with 13 bases between. In DNA, the CDR3 is TGCAGCCCTCCGACAGAAACCTACGAGCAGTACTTC. This translates into CSPPTETYEQYF.

V usage is TRBV5-1 and J usage is TRBJ1-1; no clear D. Per germline, CDR1 SGHRS and CDR2 YFSETQ. V was pared by 1 base and J by 0 bases, with 10 bases between. The CDR3 runs 15 residues. Written as DNA, the CDR3 is TGCGCCAGCAGCTTGTCAGGATTCGTGAACACTGAAGCTTTCTTT. Protein sequence: CASSLSGFVNTEAFF.

This chain links TRBV6-2 or TRBV6-3 with TRBJ1-2; 9 bases are a match to TRBD1. The CDR3 extends over 15 amino acids. J gave up 4 bases and V 6 bases, and 9 bases lay outside the gene matches. Germline CDR1 MNHEY, CDR2 SVGEGT. As DNA, the CDR3 is TGTGCCAGCAGCCACCCGGGACAGGGTGCCTATGGCTACACCTTC. It encodes CASSHPGQGAYGYTF.

The chain carries TRBV20-1 and TRBJ2-3; no firm D call. Trimming left V 5 bases short and J 2 bases short, with 11 bases between. The CDR3 sequence is 13 residues long. Germline V gene data show CDR1 as DFQATT and CDR2 as SNEGSKA (reference sequence). The CDR3 loop is CSACDRYTDTQYF. In DNA, the CDR3 is TGCAGTGCTTGCGACCGTTACACAGATACGCAGTATTTT.

The gene calls are TRBV7-6 and TRBJ2-1; D assignment may be TRBD1 or TRBD2 (5 bases each). V lost 4 bases and J lost 8, with 12 bases in between. The germline V gene encodes CDR1 SGHVS and CDR2 FNYEAQ. The CDR3 is 13 amino acids. CDR3 loop: CASSSSLGDEQFF. CDR3 in DNA: TGTGCCAGCAGCTCATCACTAGGGGATGAGCAGTTCTTC.